A selection of T cell receptor beta chains follows, all from one sample in a study of T-cell reconstitution after alpha-beta-depleted transplantation in children. TCRdb passed the PCR reads through MiXCR, listing each CDR3 protein once. The repertoire includes fewer than 120,000 distinct CDR3 sequences, approximately 10% of them detected once, and around 8.2% sits in the top ten. The sample consisted of PBMCs from the stem cell graft donor, taken from the stem cell graft. The source is a human donor who donated a stem cell graft to a child with acute lymphoblastic leukemia. Both conserved end residues are part of each CDR3. A D gene is named only where the DNA matches it firmly. Clone sizes are given selectively: once, few, many, or a class where the clone is expanded.

clone size	CDR3 length	V gene	D gene	J gene	CDR3 DNA	CDR3 protein
-	14	TRBV7-9	-	TRBJ2-5	TGTGCCAGCAGCCGCTTCGAGCAGGTAGAGACCCAGTACTTC	CASSRFEQVETQYF
many	12	TRBV7-8	-	TRBJ2-3	TGTGCCAGCAGCTTAGTTCGCAAAGCGCAGTATTTT	CASSLVRKAQYF
many	10	TRBV20-1	-	TRBJ2-2	TGCAGTGCTAGGCTGGGGGAGCTGTTTTTT	CSARLGELFF
many	14	TRBV2	TRBD1	TRBJ2-2	TGTGCCAGCACAGGACAGGGATCCACCGGGGAGCTGTTTTTT	CASTGQGSTGELFF
many	17	TRBV5-1	TRBD1	TRBJ1-1	TGCGCCAGCAGCGGGGGACAGATCGCAGGAGACCCCCGTGAATCTTTCTTT	CASSGGQIAGDPRESFF
many	11	TRBV12-3/TRBV12-4	-	TRBJ2-2	TGTGCCAGCAGGAACACCGGGGAGCTGTTTTTT	CASRNTGELFF
many	16	TRBV11-1	-	TRBJ2-2	TGTGCCAGCAGCTTAGGGCGGGGGCGTTTTGGCGGGGAGCTGTTTTTT	CASSLGRGRFGGELFF
many	14	TRBV14	-	TRBJ1-1	TGTGCCAGCAGCCTCAAGGGGGGTAAGGCTGAAGCTTTCTTT	CASSLKGGKAEAFF
many	17	TRBV27	TRBD2	TRBJ2-3	TGTGCCAGCAGTTTATCGCTAGCGGGAGGGCGGACAGATACGCAGTATTTT	CASSLSLAGGRTDTQYF
many	15	TRBV5-1	-	TRBJ2-2	TGCGCCAGCAGGGGATCTACCGCGAACACCGGGGAGCTGTTTTTT	CASRGSTANTGELFF
-	16	TRBV18	TRBD2	TRBJ2-1	TGTGCCAGCTCACCCCTCCCGGGACTAGCGGGAAATGAGCAGTTCTTC	CASSPLPGLAGNEQFF
many	13	TRBV12-3/TRBV12-4	-	TRBJ1-1	TGTGCCAGCAGCCCGGGGGGTAACACTGAAGCTTTCTTT	CASSPGGNTEAFF
many	14	TRBV25-1	TRBD2	TRBJ2-1	TGTGCCAGCAGTGTGGCTAGCGGGAACAATGAGCAGTTCTTC	CASSVASGNNEQFF
many	14	TRBV12-3/TRBV12-4	-	TRBJ2-7	TGTGCCAGCAGTTTCGGACTGGCCTCCTACGAGCAGTACTTC	CASSFGLASYEQYF
-	13	TRBV12-5	TRBD1	TRBJ2-1	TGTGCTAGTGGTACTACAGGGGGGCGGGAGCAGTTCTTC	CASGTTGGREQFF
many	17	TRBV15	TRBD1	TRBJ1-5	TGTGCCACCAGCGAAAGGGACAGGGTCCTTAGCAATCAGCCCCAGCATTTT	CATSERDRVLSNQPQHF
many	10	TRBV30	-	TRBJ1-2	TGTGCCTGGGACCGACATGGCTACACCTTC	CAWDRHGYTF
many	12	TRBV20-1	-	TRBJ1-1	TGCAGTGCGATCAGGGGTCGCGCTGAAGCTTTCTTT	CSAIRGRAEAFF
many	13	TRBV5-1	-	TRBJ1-2	TGCGCCAGCAGCTTGGACGGCGACTATGGCTACACCTTC	CASSLDGDYGYTF
many	14	TRBV5-1	TRBD1	TRBJ1-1	TGCGCCAGCAGGGACAGGGGTGTGAACACTGAAGCTTTCTTT	CASRDRGVNTEAFF
many	13	TRBV29-1	TRBD1	TRBJ1-4	TGCAGCGTTGAAGTAGGGGGCGGAGAAAAACTGTTTTTT	CSVEVGGGEKLFF
many	13	TRBV18	-	TRBJ1-4	TGTGCCAGCTCACCACCAACTAATGAAAAACTGTTTTTT	CASSPPTNEKLFF
many	18	TRBV4-3	-	TRBJ2-4	TGCGCCAGCAGCCAAGCAGGCGGGGACCTATTAGCCAAAAACATTCAGTACTTC	CASSQAGGDLLAKNIQYF
many	17	TRBV12-3/TRBV12-4	TRBD1	TRBJ1-3	TGTGCCAGCAGCAAAACTCCAGGGGGCTCAATTGGAAACACCATATATTTT	CASSKTPGGSIGNTIYF
many	18	TRBV11-2	-	TRBJ2-7	TGTGCCAGCAGCTTAGGTGGGACACGGAGGCGAGTCTCCTACGAGCAGTACTTC	CASSLGGTRRRVSYEQYF
many	12	TRBV7-2	-	TRBJ1-1	TGTGCCAGCAGCCTCACCCAAGGGGAAGCTTTCTTT	CASSLTQGEAFF
many	15	TRBV11-2	TRBD2	TRBJ2-7	TGTGCCAGCAGCTCGCGACTAGCAGGCTCCTACGAGCAGTACTTC	CASSSRLAGSYEQYF
many	14	TRBV7-2	-	TRBJ2-1	TGTGCCAGCAGCTTAGAAATCCTCCCAAATGAGCAGTTCTTC	CASSLEILPNEQFF
many	13	TRBV6-1	-	TRBJ2-7	TGTGCCAGCAGGAAAGGGGGGTCGGACGAGCAGTACTTC	CASRKGGSDEQYF
many	16	TRBV27	-	TRBJ2-7	TGTGCCAGCAGTTTGAATCCCTCCGGGGCTGACTACGAGCAGTACTTC	CASSLNPSGADYEQYF
many	14	TRBV5-1	-	TRBJ2-3	TGCGCCAGCAGCTTCGGGACAAACCGTGGTACGCAGTATTTT	CASSFGTNRGTQYF
many	12	TRBV7-2	-	TRBJ2-7	TGTGCCAGCAGCGCAGACTTCTACGAGCAGTACTTC	CASSADFYEQYF
many	16	TRBV5-1	-	TRBJ1-1	TGCGCCAGCAGCTTGGATACCTGGGGTACGAACACTGAAGCTTTCTTT	CASSLDTWGTNTEAFF
many	17	TRBV7-9	-	TRBJ1-6	TGTGCCAGCAGCTTAGAAGCCATGAGCTCCTATAATTCACCCCTCCACTTT	CASSLEAMSSYNSPLHF
medium-sized	13	TRBV20-1	-	TRBJ2-7	TGCAGTGCTAGTAGTCACAACCTCTACGAGCAGTACTTC	CSASSHNLYEQYF
many	14	TRBV7-9	-	TRBJ2-7	TGTGCCAGCAGCTTGGGGGGCAACTCCTACGAGCAGTACTTC	CASSLGGNSYEQYF
many	14	TRBV7-9	-	TRBJ2-7	TGTGCCAGCAGCTTAGTAGCGTCGCTGAATGAGCAGTACTTC	CASSLVASLNEQYF
many	14	TRBV27	-	TRBJ2-4	TGTGCCAGCAGTTTAGATTTCCTTGGGGACATTCAGTACTTC	CASSLDFLGDIQYF
many	12	TRBV20-1	-	TRBJ2-7	TGCAGTGCTAGCGGGGTATCCTACGAGCAGTACTTC	CSASGVSYEQYF
many	16	TRBV10-3	TRBD1	TRBJ2-7	TGTGCCATCAGTCATGATCCGGGACAGGGTCACTACGAGCAGTACTTC	CAISHDPGQGHYEQYF
many	15	TRBV12-3/TRBV12-4	-	TRBJ1-6	TGTGCCAGCAGCGCAAAGTCCAAAAATAATTCACCCCTCCACTTT	CASSAKSKNNSPLHF
many	15	TRBV3-1	-	TRBJ1-6	TGTGCCAGCAGCCAAAAGGGGTCCTATAATTCACCCCTCCACTTT	CASSQKGSYNSPLHF
few	15	TRBV10-3	-	TRBJ1-2	TGTGCCATCAGCTCCCCCAACAGACGGATCTATGGCTACACCTTC	CAISSPNRRIYGYTF
-	15	TRBV7-6	-	TRBJ2-1	TGTGCCAGCAGCTTAGCGTGGGGGGCATACAATGAGCAGTTCTTC	CASSLAWGAYNEQFF
many	12	TRBV12-3/TRBV12-4	-	TRBJ2-7	TGTGCCAGCAGTCCCCTTACCTACGAGCAGTACTTC	CASSPLTYEQYF
many	13	TRBV6-4	-	TRBJ1-1	TGTGCCAGCAGCAGGGACTTCAACACTGAAGCTTTCTTT	CASSRDFNTEAFF
many	14	TRBV7-6	TRBD2	TRBJ2-7	TGTGCCAGCAGCCCCCCTCGGGGGGCCTACGAGCAGTACTTC	CASSPPRGAYEQYF
many	14	TRBV20-1	TRBD2	TRBJ2-1	TGCAGTGCCAGATCTAGCGGGAGGGTTGATGAGCAGTTCTTC	CSARSSGRVDEQFF
many	15	TRBV7-2	-	TRBJ1-1	TGTGCCAGCAGCTTAACCCTGAACGAGAACACTGAAGCTTTCTTT	CASSLTLNENTEAFF
few	14	TRBV9	TRBD2	TRBJ2-7	TGTGCCAGCAGCCAGAGAGCGGGGGGGAGCGAGCAGTACTTC	CASSQRAGGSEQYF
many	17	TRBV12-3/TRBV12-4	-	TRBJ1-3	TGTGCCAGCAGTTTAGCAACGGGAGGGATCTCTGGAAACACCATATATTTT	CASSLATGGISGNTIYF
many	16	TRBV7-9	-	TRBJ1-5	TGTGCCAGCAGCCATGGGGGCCAGGGAAGCAATCAGCCCCAGCATTTT	CASSHGGQGSNQPQHF
many	14	TRBV7-2	-	TRBJ1-2	TGTGCCAGCAGCTTTCCGCAGGAGTCCTATGGCTACACCTTC	CASSFPQESYGYTF
many	15	TRBV25-1	TRBD1	TRBJ2-7	TGTGCCAGCAGGACGTCGGGGACAGGGGGATACGAGCAGTACTTC	CASRTSGTGGYEQYF
many	13	TRBV7-6	-	TRBJ1-5	TGTTCCAGCAGCTTAGATATCGAGCAGCCCCAGCATTTT	CSSSLDIEQPQHF